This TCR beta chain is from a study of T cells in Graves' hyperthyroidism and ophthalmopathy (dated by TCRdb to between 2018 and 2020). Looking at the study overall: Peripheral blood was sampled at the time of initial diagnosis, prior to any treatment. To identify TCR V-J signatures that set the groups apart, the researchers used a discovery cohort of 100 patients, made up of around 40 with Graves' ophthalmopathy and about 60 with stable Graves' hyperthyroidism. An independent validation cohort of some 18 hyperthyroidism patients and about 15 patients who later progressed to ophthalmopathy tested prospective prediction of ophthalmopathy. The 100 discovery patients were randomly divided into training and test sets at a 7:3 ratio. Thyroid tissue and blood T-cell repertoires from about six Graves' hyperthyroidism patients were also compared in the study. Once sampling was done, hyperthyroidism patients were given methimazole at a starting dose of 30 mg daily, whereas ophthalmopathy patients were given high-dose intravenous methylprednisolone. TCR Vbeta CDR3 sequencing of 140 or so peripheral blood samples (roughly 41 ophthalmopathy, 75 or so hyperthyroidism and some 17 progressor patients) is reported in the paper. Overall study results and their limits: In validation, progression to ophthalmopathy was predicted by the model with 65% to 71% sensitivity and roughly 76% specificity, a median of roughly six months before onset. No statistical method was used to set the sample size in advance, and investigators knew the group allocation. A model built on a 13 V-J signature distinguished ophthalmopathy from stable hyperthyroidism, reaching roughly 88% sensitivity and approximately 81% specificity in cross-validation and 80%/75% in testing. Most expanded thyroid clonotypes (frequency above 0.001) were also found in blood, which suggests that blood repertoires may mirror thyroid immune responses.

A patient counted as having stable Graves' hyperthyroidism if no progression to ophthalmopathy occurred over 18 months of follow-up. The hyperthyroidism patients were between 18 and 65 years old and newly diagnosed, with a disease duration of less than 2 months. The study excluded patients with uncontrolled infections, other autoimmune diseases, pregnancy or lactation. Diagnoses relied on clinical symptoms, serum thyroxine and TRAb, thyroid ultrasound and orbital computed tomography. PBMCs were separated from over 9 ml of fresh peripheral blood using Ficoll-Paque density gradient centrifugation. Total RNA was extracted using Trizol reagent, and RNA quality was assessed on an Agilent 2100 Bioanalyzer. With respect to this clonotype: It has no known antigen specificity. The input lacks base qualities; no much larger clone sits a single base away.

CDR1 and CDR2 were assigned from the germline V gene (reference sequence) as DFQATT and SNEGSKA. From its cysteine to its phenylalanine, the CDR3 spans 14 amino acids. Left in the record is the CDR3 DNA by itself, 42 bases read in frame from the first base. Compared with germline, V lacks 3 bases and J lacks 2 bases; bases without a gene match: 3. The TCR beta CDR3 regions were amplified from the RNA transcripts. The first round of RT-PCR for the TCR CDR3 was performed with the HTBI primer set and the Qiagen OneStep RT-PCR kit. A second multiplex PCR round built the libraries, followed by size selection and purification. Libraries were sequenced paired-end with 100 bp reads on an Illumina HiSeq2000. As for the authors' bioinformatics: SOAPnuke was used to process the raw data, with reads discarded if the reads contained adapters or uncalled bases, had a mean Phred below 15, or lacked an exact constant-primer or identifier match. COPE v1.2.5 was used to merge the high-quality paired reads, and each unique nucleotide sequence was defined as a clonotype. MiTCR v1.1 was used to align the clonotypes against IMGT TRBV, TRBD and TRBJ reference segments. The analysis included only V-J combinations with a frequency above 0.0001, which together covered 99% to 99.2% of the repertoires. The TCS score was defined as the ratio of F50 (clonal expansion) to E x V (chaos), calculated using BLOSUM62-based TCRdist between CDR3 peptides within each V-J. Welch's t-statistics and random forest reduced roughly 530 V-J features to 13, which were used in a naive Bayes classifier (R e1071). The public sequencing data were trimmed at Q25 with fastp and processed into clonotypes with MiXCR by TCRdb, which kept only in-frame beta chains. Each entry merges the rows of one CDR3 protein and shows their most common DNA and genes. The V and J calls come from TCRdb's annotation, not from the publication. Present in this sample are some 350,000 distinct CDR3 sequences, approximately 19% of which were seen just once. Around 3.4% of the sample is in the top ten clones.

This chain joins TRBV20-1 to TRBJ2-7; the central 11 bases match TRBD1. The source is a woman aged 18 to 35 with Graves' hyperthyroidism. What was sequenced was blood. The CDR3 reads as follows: CSARDRGLTYEQYF. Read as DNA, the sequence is TGCAGTGCTAGGGACAGGGGGCTAACCTACGAGCAGTACTTC.